The T cell receptor beta chain under discussion was sequenced for a study of T cell responses to AZD1222 COVID-19 vaccine. The CDR3 loop spans 14 amino acids. CDR1 is SGHRS and CDR2 is YFSETQ in the germline V gene. V lost 7 bases, J lost 1 base, and 3 bases stayed unmatched. Study-wide points: Donors in the cohort were predominantly white British and more often female, and clonal diversity was possibly underestimated.

Produced via immunoSEQ multiplex PCR; TCRdb's table is partial and in-frame only. This sample has about 120,000 clones, with approximately 92% found just once. This clone was recorded a few times. Its matching antigen is unknown. This TCR was sampled from an adult in good health. The chain has TRBV5-1 and TRBJ2-2, with 8 positions matching TRBD1. The source material was peripheral blood, sampled on day 0 of AZD1222 vaccination. CDR3 amino acids: CASVGTGNTGELFF. CDR3 nucleotide sequence: TGCGCCAGCGTCGGGACAGGGAACACCGGGGAGCTGTTTTTT.